These 19 T cell receptor beta chains were all obtained from the same sample, sequenced in a study of human T cells and chemical hapten exposure. Documented time point: pre-sensitization, week 0. Treatment meaning: therapeutic diphenylcyclopropenone sensitization with weekly scalp DPC. Each CDR3 protein is one row after TCRdb ran MiXCR on the RACE reads. The sample yields 350,000 to 450,000 distinct CDR3 sequences, roughly 5.3% seen once. The sequenced sample was whole blood, obtained in connection with sensitization to the hapten diphenylcyclopropenone (DPC). These receptors came from a woman aged 50 to 65 with alopecia areata. Some clones in this sample may be carry-over from other donors' samples.

This clonotype was picked up a small number of times. The chain has TRBV3-1 and TRBJ2-1, with 10 bases lining up with TRBD1. The trim removed 5 bases at V and 4 bases at J, leaving 5 bases unmatched. This CDR3 is built from 15 residues. Per the germline V gene, CDR1 is LGHDT and CDR2 is YNNKEL (reference sequence). CDR3 bases: TGTGCCAGCAGCGCCGGGACAGGGGTGTACAATGAGCAGTTCTTC. The encoded protein is CASSAGTGVYNEQFF.

The chain couples TRBV6-2 or TRBV6-3 to TRBJ2-1; D is unclear. Per the germline V gene, CDR1 is MNHEY and CDR2 is SVGEGT. V gave up 5 bases and J gave up 6 bases, with 5 bases separating them. CDR3 size: 11 residues. CDR3 protein: CASSPRNEQFF. The CDR3 nucleotides are TGTGCCAGCAGTCCACGCAATGAGCAGTTCTTC.

This clonotype was seen only a few times. The chain employs TRBV20-1 and TRBJ2-2; weak D call: TRBD2 (6 bases). The CDR3 is 12 amino acids. Germline V lookup: CDR1 DFQATT, CDR2 SNEGSKA (reference sequence). V gave up 5 bases and J gave up 6 bases, with 10 bases separating them. In nucleotides, the CDR3 is TGCAGTGCTGGGAGACTAGCCGGGGAGCTGTTTTTT. It translates to CSAGRLAGELFF.

This clonotype showed up many times. The CDR3 loop is CATSDHSGAPDTGELFF. For the CDR3, the DNA is TGTGCCACCAGTGATCACTCGGGAGCCCCGGACACCGGGGAGCTGTTTTTT. The chain has TRBV24-1 and TRBJ2-2; a possible D gene is TRBD2 (6 bases). The CDR3 spans 17 residues. Trimming pared 3 bases from V and 3 bases from J, leaving 16 bases between. Looked up from germline, CDR1 is KGHDR and CDR2 is SFDVKD.

This clonotype was recorded at least ten times. V usage is TRBV5-1 and J usage is TRBJ1-6; D not resolved. CDR1 and CDR2 (germline): SGHRS, YFSETQ. Trimming took off 3 bases at V and 8 bases at J, with 15 bases between the two ends. There are 15 residues in the CDR3. The CDR3 nucleotides read TGCGCCAGCAGCTATGGAAGCAAGGACTATTCACCCCTCCACTTT. This codes for CASSYGSKDYSPLHF.

This clonotype showed up many times. The chain employs TRBV7-2 and TRBJ2-3, with D unresolved. CDR1 and CDR2 (germline): SGHTA, FQGNSA. This CDR3 region has 15 residues. V was trimmed by 3 bases and J by 1 base, leaving 11 bases between them. The CDR3 region has the DNA TGTGCCAGCAGCTTTGAGGCTACCGGCACAGATACGCAGTATTTT. It codes for CASSFEATGTDTQYF.

This chain uses TRBV15 with TRBJ2-7; D remains ambiguous. Germline V gene lookup returns CDR1 LNHNV and CDR2 YYDKDF (reference sequence). V was cut by 0 bases and J by 6 bases, with 12 bases left in between. The length of the CDR3 is 14 residues. The CDR3 protein is CATSRDTGLLEQYF. As DNA, the CDR3 is TGTGCCACCAGCAGAGATACTGGGTTGCTCGAGCAGTACTTC.

This clonotype was seen a few times. The chain carries TRBV7-6 and TRBJ2-1, with 8 bases fitting TRBD1. Trimming removed 3 bases from V and 9 bases from J; junction bases left unmatched: 7. The CDR3 covers 14 residues. CDR1 SGHVS and CDR2 FNYEAQ come from the germline V gene. The CDR3 sequence: CASSLQTGAGEQFF. The CDR3 DNA reads as TGTGCCAGCAGCTTGCAGACAGGGGCGGGTGAGCAGTTCTTC.

This clonotype was seen repeatedly, ten times or more. The chain carries TRBV2 and TRBJ2-7; the D is unclear. V shed 6 bases and J shed 5 bases, with 8 bases lying between them. CDR1 and CDR2 from the germline V gene are SNHLY and FYNNEI. This CDR3 has 11 amino acids. CDR3 loop: CASSFPNEQYF. The CDR3 DNA follows: TGTGCCAGCAGCTTTCCTAACGAGCAGTACTTC. Full variable domain (remainder filled in from reference TRBV2 and TRBJ2-7): EPEVTQTPSHQVTQMGQEVILRCVPISNHLYFYWYRQILGQKVEFLVSFYNNEISEKSEIFDDQFSVERPDGSNFTLKIRSTKLEDSAMYFCASSFPNEQYFGPGTRLTVT.

The sample holds many counts of this clonotype. V usage is TRBV6-7 and J usage is TRBJ2-1; D unclear. TRBV6-7 is designated an ORF whose function remains uncertain. The V end was cut by 6 bases, the J end by 2 bases, with 17 bases between. CDR3 size: 16 residues. CDR3 bases: TGTGCCAGCAGCCCCCGAGAACGTAAAGCCTACAATGAGCAGTTCTTC. Translation gives CASSPRERKAYNEQFF.

This clonotype was detected ten times or more. The V gene is TRBV29-1, the J gene TRBJ2-7; 9 nucleotides align to TRBD1. V lost 6 bases to trimming and J lost 0 bases; unmatched junction nucleotides: 6. Per germline, CDR1 SQVTM and CDR2 ANQGSEA. The CDR3 length is 14 residues. The CDR3 region is CSVATGGSSYEQYF. CDR3 DNA sequence: TGCAGCGTCGCGACAGGGGGAAGCTCCTACGAGCAGTACTTC.

This clonotype was counted between two and nine times. The chain carries TRBV7-9 and TRBJ1-5; D perhaps matches TRBD1 (5 bases). V shed 5 bases and J shed 0 bases, with 8 bases lying between them. Germline V lookup: CDR1 SEHNR, CDR2 FQNEAQ (reference sequence). This CDR3 contains 14 residues. The CDR3 nucleotides read TGTGCCAGCAGCCACGACAGTAGCAATCAGCCCCAGCATTTT. It translates to CASSHDSSNQPQHF.

This clonotype was counted ten times or more. The V call is TRBV6-1, the J call TRBJ2-1; D is ambiguous. Germline lookup yields CDR1 MNHNS and CDR2 SASEGT. The CDR3 has 11 amino acids. CDR3 amino acids: CVLYFYNEQFF. As DNA, the CDR3 is TGTGTCTTATATTTCTACAATGAGCAGTTCTTC.

This clonotype was counted many times. V and J are TRBV6-6 and TRBJ1-2; weak D call: TRBD1 (5 bases). Trimming removed 6 bases at V and 6 bases at J, with 20 bases between. The CDR3 covers 15 residues. Germline CDR1 MNHNY, CDR2 SVGAGI (reference sequence). The CDR3 DNA is TGTGCCAGCAGCTACGCCCTGGGGGAAGGGCATGGCTACACCTTC. Translation: CASSYALGEGHGYTF.

This chain joins TRBV9 and TRBJ2-3; tentatively, D is TRBD2 (5 bases). V was cut by 0 bases and J by 9 bases, with 17 bases left in between. Germline CDR1 SGDLS, CDR2 YYNGEE. CDR3 size: 15 residues. CDR3 residues: CASSVARGRQATQYF. CDR3 DNA sequence: TGTGCCAGCAGCGTAGCACGCGGGCGTCAAGCGACGCAGTATTTT.

This clonotype was seen a few times. The rearrangement joins TRBV3-1 to TRBJ2-2, with TRBD2 matching over 11 bases. The germline V gene encodes CDR1 LGHDT and CDR2 YNNKEL (reference sequence). This CDR3 has 15 amino acids. J lost 10 bases, V lost 0 bases, and 4 bases had no gene match. CDR3 bases: TGTGCCAGCAGCCAAGAAAGACTAGCGGGGAAGGAGCTGTTTTTT. Translated, it gives CASSQERLAGKELFF.

This clonotype turned up a few times. This chain links TRBV19 with TRBJ1-1; D remains ambiguous. V shed 3 bases and J shed 6 bases, with 8 bases lying between them. Germline V gives CDR1 LNHDA, CDR2 SQIVND (reference sequence). The CDR3 totals 12 residues. The CDR3 protein is CASSIASSEAFF. The CDR3 bases are TGTGCCAGTAGTATCGCCAGCTCTGAAGCTTTCTTT. The whole variable domain, filled in from reference TRBV19 and TRBJ1-1, reads DGGITQSPKYLFRKEGQNVTLSCEQNLNHDAMYWYRQDPGQGLRLIYYSQIVNDFQKGDIAEGYSVSREKKESFPLTVTSAQKNPTAFYLCASSIASSEAFFGQGTRLTVV.

The chain couples TRBV7-9 to TRBJ2-7; a possible D gene is TRBD1 (6 bases). Trimming cost V 1 base and J 2 bases, with 9 bases left between them. The CDR3 is 14 residues long. CDR1 and CDR2 (germline): SEHNR, FQNEAQ (reference sequence). The CDR3 bases are TGTGCCAGCAGCTTAGTCGGGGACACCTACGAGCAGTACTTC. This codes for CASSLVGDTYEQYF.

This clonotype was seen repeatedly, ten times or more. CDR3 protein: CASRLASTGELFF. CDR3 coding DNA: TGCGCCAGCAGACTAGCGAGCACCGGGGAGCTGTTTTTT. V usage is TRBV10-2 and J usage is TRBJ2-2; 7 bases fit TRBD2. Germline CDR1 WSHSY, CDR2 SAAADI. Losses at the gene ends were 6 bases for V and 4 bases for J; bases not matched to a gene: 2. The CDR3 spans 13 residues.